This TCR beta chain is drawn from a study of shared clonotypes between healthy human individuals. Whole-study findings and limits: Some clonotypes were shared by all four sorted-subset donors, while others were not shared. The non-shared ones had lower generation probabilities than the shared ones. Naive CD4 clonotype sharing across a few donors was around 5%.

Profiling relied on immunoSEQ multiplex PCR, and the TCRdb table lists in-frame clones only, not all of them. The sample holds 2 million to 2.5 million clones, roughly 93% seen once. Donors included only healthy HIV-negative adults lacking recent acute infections or vaccinations. The study drew all its donors from Caucasian adults living in Nashville, Tennessee. V shed 4 bases and J 4 bases; nucleotides not matched to a gene: 8. The CDR3 sequence is 15 residues long. The germline V gene has CDR1 MDHEN and CDR2 SYDVKM. As to this clone: What it binds is unknown.

The sequence was collected from a man aged 18 to 30 in good health. Some clones in this sample may be carry-over from other donors' samples. The rearrangement links TRBV28 to TRBJ1-1; TRBD1 agrees at 8 bases. Material for sequencing was naive CD4+ T cells from PBMCs. Subset of the sample: CD45RA+ positively selected. CDR3 amino acids: CASSSGTGPFTEAFF. The CDR3 DNA reads TGTGCCAGCAGTTCCGGGACAGGACCTTTCACTGAAGCTTTCTTT.